The 18 T cell receptor beta chains below come from one sample, sequenced in a study of T cell repertoires in cytomegalovirus infection. TCRdb independently ran MiXCR on the reads; one entry per CDR3 protein. The data show some 400,000 distinct CDR3 sequences, around 18% seen once. Sequencing input: PBMCs. The source of these receptors is a human donor in good health (CMV status not recorded). Some clones in this sample may be carry-over from other donors' samples.

The chain has TRBV4-3 and TRBJ2-3; TRBD2 agrees at 11 bases. Germline values: CDR1 LGHNA, CDR2 YSLEER. V gave up 0 bases and J gave up 1 base; unmatched junction bases: 6. This CDR3 contains 18 residues. CDR3 bases: TGCGCCAGCAGCCAAGAAACCCTAGCGGGAGGAGGCACAGATACGCAGTATTTT. Its translation: CASSQETLAGGGTDTQYF.

This clonotype was detected only a few times. The rearrangement links TRBV5-1 to TRBJ2-7, with D perhaps TRBD1 or TRBD2 (5 bases each). Germline CDR1 is SGHRS and CDR2 is YFSETQ. V shed 0 bases and J shed 0 bases, with 10 bases lying between them. The CDR3 sequence is 15 residues long. The chain's CDR3 is CASSLAAGSSYEQYF. For the CDR3, the DNA is TGCGCCAGCAGCTTGGCGGCAGGGAGCTCCTACGAGCAGTACTTC.

This clonotype was recorded many times. The V gene is TRBV28, the J gene TRBJ2-7; D unresolved. V was trimmed by 3 bases and J by 3 bases, leaving 21 bases between them. The CDR3 is 17 amino acids. Germline lookup yields CDR1 MDHEN and CDR2 SYDVKM. The CDR3 spells CASSFPSDGRPSYEQYF. The DNA of the CDR3 is TGTGCCAGCAGTTTCCCTTCTGATGGCAGGCCTAGCTACGAGCAGTACTTC.

This clonotype was detected only a few times. This chain uses TRBV5-5 with TRBJ2-7, with TRBD1 identical over 7 bases. Germline values: CDR1 SGHKS, CDR2 YYEKEE (reference sequence). With V trimmed by 2 bases and J by 5 bases, 7 bases remained unmatched. The CDR3 has 14 amino acids. The DNA of the CDR3 is TGTGCCAGCAGCTTCAAAGGGGGCTACGACGAGCAGTACTTC. It specifies CASSFKGGYDEQYF.

The table lists this clonotype with many counts. V usage is TRBV11-2 and J usage is TRBJ2-5, with D possibly matching TRBD1 (7 bases). Trimming left V 0 bases short and J 5 bases short, with 10 bases between. CDR1 is SGHAT and CDR2 is FQNNGV in the germline V gene. The CDR3 spans 14 residues. In DNA form, the CDR3 reads TGTGCCAGCAGCTTAGAACAGGGGAGGGAGACCCAGTACTTC. Protein sequence: CASSLEQGRETQYF.

Ten or more counts support this clonotype. V is TRBV6-5 and J is TRBJ1-1, with 7 bases matching TRBD1. The CDR3 extends over 15 amino acids. CDR1 and CDR2 (germline): MNHEY, SVGAGI. After removal of 1 base from V and 5 bases from J, the junction contained 7 bases not matched to a gene. CDR3 coding DNA: TGTGCCAGCAGTTACTTGGAACAGGGGAATACTGAAGCTTTCTTT. Amino acids: CASSYLEQGNTEAFF.

Ten or more counts support this clonotype. This chain connects TRBV12-3 or TRBV12-4 to TRBJ2-3; maybe TRBD2 (5 bases). With 5 bases removed from V and 5 bases from J, the gap between germline ends came to 5 bases. CDR3 length equals 11 residues. CDR3 amino acids: CASSEGDTQYF. The CDR3 bases are TGTGCCAGCAGTGAGGGAGATACGCAGTATTTT.

The chain is built from TRBV2 and TRBJ1-1; maybe TRBD1 (5 bases). V lost 7 bases, J lost 1 base, and 16 bases lay in between. CDR3 size: 15 residues. Germline CDR1 SNHLY, CDR2 FYNNEI. This CDR3 is CASTNGWGGNTEAFF. The CDR3 region has the DNA TGTGCCAGCACCAACGGCTGGGGGGGGAACACTGAAGCTTTCTTT.

The chain couples TRBV5-1 to TRBJ1-5; 10 bases match TRBD1. Germline CDR1 reads SGHRS; CDR2 reads YFSETQ. Unmatched junction bases numbered 8, after V lost 4 bases and J lost 7 bases. The CDR3 is 15 residues long. Here the CDR3 DNA reads TGCGCCAGCAGCATCGGGACAGGGGAGGGGCAGCCCCAGCATTTT. Translation gives CASSIGTGEGQPQHF.

This chain connects TRBV2 to TRBJ2-1, with 8 bases lining up with TRBD2. Germline V CDR1 and CDR2: SNHLY, FYNNEI. Trimming removed 6 bases from V and 7 bases from J; junction bases left unmatched: 11. The CDR3 consists of 15 residues. The DNA for the CDR3 is TGTGCCAGCAGGCCGGGACTAGGGAATGTGAATGAGCAGTTCTTC. The encoded protein is CASRPGLGNVNEQFF.

The rearrangement links TRBV6-5 to TRBJ1-4, with 7 nucleotides matching TRBD1. This CDR3 spans 14 amino acids. Germline V gene sequence: CDR1 MNHEY, CDR2 SVGAGI. The trim removed 6 bases at V and 7 bases at J, leaving 8 bases unmatched. The CDR3 reads CASSYRGWGEKLFF. The CDR3 DNA reads as TGTGCCAGCAGCTACAGGGGTTGGGGTGAAAAACTGTTTTTT.

This clonotype was detected only a few times. A read error may produce the germline difference seen at one junction end. This chain joins TRBV2 and TRBJ1-5; D is unclear. Germline V lookup: CDR1 SNHLY, CDR2 FYNNEI. CDR3 size: 13 residues. The chain's CDR3 is CASGEETNQPQHF. CDR3 DNA sequence: TGTGCCAGCGGTGAGGAGACCAATCAGCCCCAGCATTTT.

This clonotype has more than one count but fewer than ten. The chain combines TRBV11-2 with TRBJ1-4; no clear D. Germline V gives CDR1 SGHAT, CDR2 FQNNGV. The CDR3 covers 15 residues. Trimming removed 5 bases at V and 0 bases at J, with 10 bases between. The CDR3 DNA reads as TGTGCCAGCAGCCTCAGACCTACAACTAATGAAAAACTGTTTTTT. Translating it yields CASSLRPTTNEKLFF.

The V gene is TRBV7-2, the J gene TRBJ1-4, with 8 bases fitting TRBD1. The V segment lost 3 bases and the J segment 4 bases; nucleotides outside the gene matches: 1. Germline CDR1 reads SGHTA; CDR2 reads FQGNSA. The CDR3 consists of 14 residues. CDR3 sequence reads: CASSFTGGNEKLFF. The DNA of the CDR3 is TGTGCCAGCAGCTTCACAGGGGGTAATGAAAAACTGTTTTTT.

The chain carries TRBV9 and TRBJ1-1, with 7 positions matching TRBD1. This CDR3 has 14 residues. In germline, CDR1 is SGDLS, CDR2 YYNGEE. The junction had 4 bases not matched to a gene; V was cut back by 2 bases and J by 3 bases. The DNA of the CDR3 is TGTGCCAGCAGCGTTATAACAGGGGACACTGAAGCTTTCTTT. As protein: CASSVITGDTEAFF.

Only a few counts were recorded for this clonotype. The chain has TRBV19 and TRBJ2-3, with 8 bases aligning to TRBD2. This CDR3 has 15 amino acids. Germline-derived CDR1 and CDR2 are LNHDA and SQIVND (reference sequence). Unmatched junction bases numbered 13, after V lost 8 bases and J lost 6 bases. This CDR3 reads CASRPLSGNTDTQYF. CDR3 DNA sequence: TGTGCCAGTCGACCACTTAGCGGGAATACTGATACGCAGTATTTT.

This clonotype has just a few counts. The chain carries TRBV6-5 and TRBJ1-5, with D uncertain. Germline lookup yields CDR1 MNHEY and CDR2 SVGAGI. With 0 bases removed from V and 9 bases from J, the gap between germline ends came to 15 bases. This CDR3 contains 15 residues. This CDR3 is CASSYSGPGVWPQHF. CDR3 sequence (DNA): TGTGCCAGCAGTTACTCGGGCCCCGGTGTGTGGCCCCAGCATTTT.

The chain carries TRBV4-3 and TRBJ2-3; a possible D gene is TRBD2 (5 bases). V lost 2 bases to trimming and J lost 1 base, with 16 bases between them. CDR1 is LGHNA, CDR2 YSLEER, per germline. The CDR3 loop spans 17 amino acids. The CDR3 loop reads CASSQNPAGAGTDTQYF. DNA for the CDR3: TGCGCCAGCAGCCAAAACCCCGCGGGCGCCGGCACAGATACGCAGTATTTT.